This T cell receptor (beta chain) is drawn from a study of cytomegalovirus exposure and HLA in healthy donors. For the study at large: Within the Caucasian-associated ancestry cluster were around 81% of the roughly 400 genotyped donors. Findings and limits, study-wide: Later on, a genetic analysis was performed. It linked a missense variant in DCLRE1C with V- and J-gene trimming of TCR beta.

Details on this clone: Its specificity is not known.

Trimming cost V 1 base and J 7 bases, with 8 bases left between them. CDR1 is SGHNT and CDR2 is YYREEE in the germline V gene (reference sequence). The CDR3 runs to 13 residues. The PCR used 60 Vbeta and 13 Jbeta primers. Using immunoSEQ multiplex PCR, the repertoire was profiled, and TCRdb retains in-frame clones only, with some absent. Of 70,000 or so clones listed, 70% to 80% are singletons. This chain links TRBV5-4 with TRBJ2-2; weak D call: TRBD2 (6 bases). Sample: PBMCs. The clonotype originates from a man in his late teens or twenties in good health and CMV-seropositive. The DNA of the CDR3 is TGTGCCAGCAGCTTGCGGGGGAACGGGGAGCTGTTTTTT. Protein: CASSLRGNGELFF.